Following are 19 T cell receptor beta chains from one sample sequenced in a study of blood T cell repertoires in COVID-19 (dated by TCRdb to about 2020). Library prep was done by the immunoSEQ multiplex PCR assay. Held by TCRdb, this immuneACCESS table contains in-frame sequences only and omits some clones. Under half of the omission traces to an unresolved V gene where checked; the cause of the rest is unknown. The sample has roughly 280,000 clones on record, 65% to 90% of them singletons. Of the sample, roughly 1.9% is held by the ten largest clones. Sequencing was carried out using peripheral blood. Receptors originate from a man aged 25-40 years with active or convalescent COVID-19.

The CDR3 region is CASSYGDRVGAFF. CDR3 DNA sequence: TGTGCCAGCAGCTACGGGGACAGGGTGGGAGCTTTCTTT. V usage is TRBV7-2 and J usage is TRBJ1-1; 9 nucleotides line up with TRBD1. Trimming removed 4 bases from V and 10 bases from J; junction bases left unmatched: 7. This CDR3 contains 13 residues. CDR1 and CDR2 (germline): SGHTA, FQGNSA.

This chain links TRBV15 with TRBJ2-1; TRBD2 agrees at 8 bases. CDR1 and CDR2 (germline): LNHNV, YYDKDF (reference sequence). This CDR3 comprises 16 residues. Trimming removed 0 bases from V and 9 bases from J; junction bases left unmatched: 10. CDR3 residues: CATSRDLGGAGSEQFF. The CDR3 nucleotides read TGTGCCACCAGCAGAGATCTCGGGGGGGCAGGCAGTGAGCAGTTCTTC. The full variable domain, its missing parts supplied by reference TRBV15 and TRBJ2-1, is DAMVIQNPRYQVTQFGKPVTLSCSQTLNHNVMYWYQQKSSQAPKLLFHYYDKDFNNEADTPDNFQSRRPNTSFCFLDIRSPGLGDTAMYLCATSRDLGGAGSEQFFGPGTRLTVL.

DNA for the CDR3: TGTGCCACCAGCAGAGATCGTGGGGGGGCGCGCGAGACCCAGTACTTC. This translates into CATSRDRGGARETQYF. The V call is TRBV15, the J call TRBJ2-5, with D possibly matching TRBD2 (7 bases). Germline V gene lookup returns CDR1 LNHNV and CDR2 YYDKDF (reference sequence). Trimming took 0 bases from V and 5 from J, leaving 16 bases between them. This CDR3 contains 16 residues.

The chain employs TRBV6-2 or TRBV6-3 and TRBJ2-1; 7 nucleotides align to TRBD2. Losses at the gene ends were 0 bases for V and 7 bases for J; bases not matched to a gene: 18. Germline assignment: CDR1 MNHEY and CDR2 SVGEGT. The CDR3 runs to 19 residues. The CDR3 sequence is CASSYSELLAGAKRNEQFF. Here the CDR3 DNA reads TGTGCCAGCAGTTACTCGGAGTTGTTAGCGGGCGCGAAGAGGAATGAGCAGTTCTTC.

CDR3 bases: TGTGCCAGCAGCCGAGACTACAATAAACACAATGAGCAGTTCTTC. Its translation is CASSRDYNKHNEQFF. The chain has TRBV7-9 and TRBJ2-1; weak D call: TRBD2 (5 bases). V was clipped by 5 bases and J by 5 bases, with 16 bases between them. Germline loops: CDR1 SEHNR, CDR2 FQNEAQ (reference sequence). The CDR3 is 15 residues long.

This chain joins TRBV6-5 and TRBJ1-1, with TRBD1 as a possible D gene (5 bases). This CDR3 is 13 amino acids long. Trimming took off 6 bases at V and 0 bases at J, with 8 bases between the two ends. Germline assignment: CDR1 MNHEY and CDR2 SVGAGI. The CDR3 DNA reads TGTGCCAGCAGAGTGACAGTGAACACTGAAGCTTTCTTT. Residues: CASRVTVNTEAFF.

The gene calls are TRBV25-1 and TRBJ2-1; D is ambiguous. The CDR3 is 12 residues long. The germline V gene encodes CDR1 MGHDK and CDR2 SYGVNS. Trimming stripped 6 bases from V and 8 bases from J, with 11 bases between. This CDR3 is CASRSLLYEQFF. DNA of the CDR3: TGTGCCAGCAGGTCACTCTTGTATGAGCAGTTCTTC.

V usage is TRBV3-1 (or the pseudogene TRBV3-2) and J usage is TRBJ2-3, with 8 bases matching TRBD2. This CDR3 has 17 amino acids. The V segment lost 0 bases and the J segment 1 base; nucleotides outside the gene matches: 6. Germline V gives CDR1 LGHDT, CDR2 YNNKEL (reference sequence). CDR3 loop: CASSQDRAGERTDTQYF. The CDR3 DNA reads as TGTGCCAGCAGCCAAGATCGAGCGGGGGAGCGCACAGATACGCAGTATTTT.

The gene calls are TRBV7-9 and TRBJ1-1; maybe TRBD1 (5 bases). Per the germline V gene, CDR1 is SEHNR and CDR2 is FQNEAQ (reference sequence). V lost 7 bases and J 7 bases, leaving 19 bases between the germline ends. This CDR3 is 14 amino acids long. The CDR3 is CASMFAGEVGEAFF. CDR3 bases: TGTGCCAGCATGTTCGCGGGGGAGGTGGGTGAAGCTTTCTTT.

This chain uses TRBV5-6 with TRBJ2-7; TRBD2 matches at 7 bases. The CDR3 has 15 amino acids. Germline V gene sequence: CDR1 SGHDT, CDR2 YYEEEE. Losses at the gene ends were 3 bases for V and 3 bases for J; bases not matched to a gene: 9. CDR3 residues: CASSWTPGLDYEQYF. The CDR3 coding sequence is TGTGCCAGCAGCTGGACCCCCGGACTAGACTACGAGCAGTACTTC.

This chain uses TRBV25-1 with TRBJ1-4, with D possibly matching TRBD1 (6 bases). This CDR3 contains 16 residues. Germline CDR1 reads MGHDK; CDR2 reads SYGVNS. With 6 bases removed from V and 3 bases from J, the gap between germline ends came to 17 bases. CDR3 sequence: CASSIRPRGANEKLFF. The CDR3 coding sequence is TGTGCCAGCAGCATACGACCCAGGGGAGCTAATGAAAAACTGTTTTTT.

V gene TRBV19 combines with J gene TRBJ2-7, with TRBD2 identical over 10 bases. Losses at the gene ends were 5 bases for V and 6 bases for J; bases not matched to a gene: 10. The CDR3 sequence is 15 residues long. Germline V CDR1 and CDR2: LNHDA, SQIVND (reference sequence). CDR3: CASSVSGLATSEQYF. DNA for the CDR3: TGTGCCAGTAGTGTATCGGGACTAGCGACTTCCGAGCAGTACTTC.

The V gene is TRBV5-1, the J gene TRBJ2-7, with D possibly TRBD1 on 6 matching bases. V lost 5 bases, J lost 3 bases, and 18 bases lay in between. CDR1 and CDR2 (germline): SGHRS, YFSETQ. The CDR3 covers 15 residues. In DNA, the CDR3 is TGCGCCAGCAGAACTACCACAGGGCCCCTCTACGAGCAGTACTTC. Protein sequence: CASRTTTGPLYEQYF. Complete variable domain (other parts from reference TRBV5-1 and TRBJ2-7): KAGVTQTPRYLIKTRGQQVTLSCSPISGHRSVSWYQQTPGQGLQFLFEYFSETQRNKGNFPGRFSGRQFSNSRSEMNVSTLELGDSALYLCASRTTTGPLYEQYFGPGTRLTVT.

V gene TRBV6-1 combines with J gene TRBJ1-5, with no clear D. The CDR3 runs 15 residues. Germline values: CDR1 MNHNS, CDR2 SASEGT. V lost 3 bases and J 2 bases, leaving 11 bases between the germline ends. CDR3 coding DNA: TGTGCCAGCAGTGATCGGGGTTCGGGCAATCAGCCCCAGCATTTT. Protein sequence: CASSDRGSGNQPQHF.

This chain uses TRBV29-1 with TRBJ1-1, with D unresolved. Deletions cut 5 bases from V and 4 bases from J, with 17 bases between. The CDR3 runs 14 residues. Germline CDR1 reads SQVTM; CDR2 reads ANQGSEA. CDR3 region: CSVTGSTEGTEAFF. CDR3 coding DNA: TGCAGCGTTACCGGGAGTACCGAGGGCACTGAAGCTTTCTTT.

In this sample, this clone turned up a few times. The V call is TRBV7-9, the J call TRBJ1-1; D not certain. CDR1 is SEHNR and CDR2 is FQNEAQ in the germline V gene (reference sequence). Trimming stripped 3 bases from V and 9 bases from J, with 11 bases between. The CDR3 totals 12 residues. The DNA of the CDR3 is TGTGCCAGCAGCTTTGGCGAAGACAAAGCTTTCTTT. Its translation is CASSFGEDKAFF.

Note on this clone: One junction end disagrees with the germline gene, perhaps due to a read error. This sequence joins TRBV16 and TRBJ1-4, with D tentatively TRBD1 (6 bases). The CDR3 sequence is 15 residues long. Germline values: CDR1 KGHSY, CDR2 FQNENV. The DNA of the CDR3 is TGTGCCAGCAGCCCGGATTACAGGGCTAACGAAAAACTGTTTTTT. Amino acids: CASSPDYRANEKLFF.

CDR3 protein: CASSIIGGGAFSVTGELFF. The CDR3 DNA sequence: TGTGCCAGTAGTATTATAGGCGGGGGGGCCTTCTCCGTCACCGGGGAGCTGTTTTTT. The chain employs TRBV19 and TRBJ2-2; 9 nucleotides line up with TRBD2. The trim removed 3 bases at V and 4 bases at J, leaving 15 bases unmatched. This CDR3 contains 19 residues. CDR1 is LNHDA, CDR2 SQIVND, per germline (reference sequence).

The rearrangement uses TRBV28 and TRBJ2-3; 7 positions match TRBD2. This CDR3 spans 17 amino acids. Losses at the gene ends were 7 bases for V and 2 bases for J; bases not matched to a gene: 15. The germline V gene encodes CDR1 MDHEN and CDR2 SYDVKM. The DNA of the CDR3 is TGTGCCAGCACCGAGAGCGGGACCCCTAAACCCACAGATACGCAGTATTTT. Translating gives CASTESGTPKPTDTQYF.